Here is one TCR beta chain with its context. Its antigen is as yet unknown. V was clipped by 4 bases and J by 0 bases, with 6 bases between them. The germline gives CDR1 SGHDN, CDR2 FVKESK. The CDR3 covers 13 residues. This sample is drawn from a study of identifying expanded T cells in peripheral blood. Some clones are missing from TCRdb's copy, which holds only in-frame ones; the method was immunoSEQ multiplex PCR. The profile shows about 82,000 clones, 80% to 90% of them singletons. Findings and limits, study-wide: Over two and four weeks, about 15 and 19 clones changed, versus roughly 1.1 between replicates.

This TCR was sampled from a person between 18 and 75 years old in good health. Sequenced: blood. This chain connects TRBV14 to TRBJ1-1; D uncertain. The CDR3 DNA reads TGTGCCAGCAGCCCTTACTTGAACACTGAAGCTTTCTTT. Translating it yields CASSPYLNTEAFF.